The rows below give T cell receptor beta chains drawn from one sample of a study of cytomegalovirus exposure and HLA in healthy donors. The data were produced by immunoSEQ multiplex PCR, yet TCRdb's version contains in-frame clones alone and is incomplete. The sample contains over 75,000 clones, 70% to 80% of which appear only once. Sequenced sample: PBMCs. These TCRs come from a male donor in good health and CMV-seropositive. Both conserved end residues are part of each CDR3. The D gene is left open where the match is weak. Not all rows give a size; the values are once, few, many and, for expanded clones, a class.

d_gene	v_gene	j_gene	abundance	CDR3aa	CDR3nt
NA	TRBV4-1	TRBJ1-1	NA	CASSQDGTGLMNTEAFF	TGCGCCAGCAGCCAAGATGGGACGGGACTCATGAACACTGAAGCTTTCTTT
TRBD2	TRBV7-7	TRBJ2-1	NA	CASSLGTSDNEQFF	TGTGCTAGCAGCTTAGGGACTAGCGACAATGAGCAGTTCTTC
NA	TRBV4-1	TRBJ2-5	few	CASSQLGLPVETQYF	TGCGCCAGCAGCCAACTCGGACTCCCGGTGGAGACCCAGTACTTC
NA	TRBV29-1	TRBJ2-3	NA	CSVGRRGRDFEDTQYF	TGCAGCGTAGGGAGGCGGGGTAGGGATTTCGAAGATACGCAGTATTTT
NA	TRBV7-2	TRBJ1-5	NA	CASSFVSNQPQHF	TGTGCCAGCAGCTTTGTAAGCAATCAGCCCCAGCATTTT
TRBD1	TRBV6-5	TRBJ1-1	NA	CASSYRGQLEAFF	TGTGCCAGCAGTTACAGGGGACAGCTCGAAGCTTTCTTT
TRBD1	TRBV5-4	TRBJ1-1	NA	CASSLRQGGTEAFF	TGTGCCAGCAGCTTACGACAGGGCGGCACTGAAGCTTTCTTT
NA	TRBV19	TRBJ1-5	NA	CAGASNQPQHF	TGTGCCGGGGCTAGCAATCAGCCCCAGCATTTT
NA	TRBV13	TRBJ1-3	once	CASSLSPTGGNTIYF	TGTGCCAGCAGCTTATCCCCCACAGGTGGAAACACCATATATTTT
TRBD1	TRBV6-4	TRBJ1-2	NA	CASSDPGQGAQDYGYTF	TGTGCCAGCAGTGATCCGGGACAGGGGGCGCAGGACTATGGCTACACCTTC
NA	TRBV20-1	TRBJ2-1	NA	CSARLPSEQFF	TGCAGTGCTAGACTTCCGAGTGAGCAGTTCTTC
TRBD2	TRBV2	TRBJ2-5	NA	CASRQTSGGAQETQYF	TGTGCCAGCAGGCAGACTAGCGGGGGGGCGCAAGAGACCCAGTACTTC
NA	TRBV14	TRBJ1-2	NA	CASSFSRANYGYTF	TGTGCCAGCAGTTTCTCCAGGGCAAACTATGGCTACACCTTC
TRBD1	TRBV7-9	TRBJ1-2	NA	CASSPTGGESSNYGYTF	TGTGCCAGCAGCCCTACAGGGGGCGAGAGTTCTAACTATGGCTACACCTTC
TRBD2	TRBV19	TRBJ2-5	NA	CASSHGGAITETQYF	TGTGCCAGTAGTCACGGGGGGGCCATTACGGAGACCCAGTACTTC
TRBD2	TRBV7-9	TRBJ2-5	NA	CASSPTSGLAGGSQETQYF	TGTGCCAGCAGCCCTACTTCGGGACTAGCGGGGGGCTCCCAAGAGACCCAGTACTTC
TRBD1	TRBV6-6	TRBJ1-2	NA	CASSYRTGIISYGYTF	TGTGCCAGCAGTTACCGGACAGGGATTATCAGCTATGGCTACACCTTC
NA	TRBV7-9	TRBJ1-2	NA	CASSLAGDWFRGYTF	TGTGCCAGCAGCTTAGCGGGGGACTGGTTCCGGGGCTACACCTTC
NA	TRBV7-2	TRBJ2-7	NA	CASSSTGYEQYF	TGTGCCAGCAGCTCTACGGGATACGAGCAGTACTTC
TRBD2	TRBV29-1	TRBJ2-7	NA	CSVDTGLTYEQYF	TGCAGCGTTGATACGGGACTAACCTACGAGCAGTACTTC
TRBD1	TRBV18	TRBJ2-3	NA	CASSALRQGSWGDTQYF	TGTGCCAGCTCCGCGCTCAGACAGGGGAGCTGGGGAGATACGCAGTATTTT
TRBD1	TRBV7-2	TRBJ1-1	NA	CASSPRTGSNTEAFF	TGTGCCAGCAGCCCACGGACAGGGTCCAACACTGAAGCTTTCTTT
NA	TRBV5-6	TRBJ2-3	NA	CASSPAPGAGYLTDTQYF	TGTGCCAGCAGCCCCGCCCCTGGGGCCGGGTACCTCACAGATACGCAGTATTTT
NA	TRBV27	TRBJ1-1	NA	CASSSYAGEAFF	TGTGCCAGCAGTTCATATGCAGGTGAAGCTTTCTTT
NA	TRBV5-6	TRBJ1-4	NA	CASSLEGRVKEKLFF	TGTGCCAGCAGCTTGGAGGGCAGGGTTAAGGAAAAACTGTTTTTT
TRBD1	TRBV6-5	TRBJ1-1	NA	CASSYGQGAVTEAFF	TGTGCCAGCAGTTACGGACAGGGGGCGGTCACTGAAGCTTTCTTT
NA	TRBV30	TRBJ1-6	NA	CAWAAGWSPLHF	TGTGCCTGGGCCGCGGGTTGGTCACCCCTCCACTTT
TRBD2	TRBV11-3	TRBJ2-5	NA	CASNGGGRGRTQYF	TGTGCCAGCAATGGCGGGGGGCGAGGGAGGACCCAGTACTTC
TRBD1	TRBV19	TRBJ2-7	NA	CASSRGQGSVYEQYF	TGTGCCAGTAGTAGGGGACAGGGTTCCGTCTACGAGCAGTACTTC
NA	TRBV11-2	TRBJ1-6	NA	CASSSRGGVLGSPLHF	TGTGCCAGCAGCTCCCGCGGGGGGGTTTTAGGTTCACCCCTCCACTTT
NA	TRBV18	TRBJ2-3	NA	CASSPQRGTDTQYF	TGTGCCAGCTCACCACAGCGGGGCACAGATACGCAGTATTTT
NA	TRBV4-1	TRBJ2-7	NA	CASSQVGGFYEQYF	TGCGCCAGCAGCCAAGTCGGGGGATTCTACGAGCAGTACTTC
NA	TRBV4-1	TRBJ2-3	few	CASSQAGAGGTDTQYF	TGCGCCAGCAGCCAAGCTGGGGCAGGGGGCACAGATACGCAGTATTTT
TRBD2	TRBV6-1	TRBJ2-5	NA	CASCFAGEETQYF	TGTGCCAGCTGTTTTGCGGGGGAAGAGACCCAGTACTTC
NA	TRBV6-6	TRBJ1-2	NA	CASSASAREGGYTF	TGTGCCAGCAGTGCCTCAGCCAGGGAGGGTGGCTACACCTTC
TRBD1	TRBV2	TRBJ2-6	NA	CASRGGQGIYGANVLTF	TGTGCCAGCCGGGGGGGACAGGGGATATATGGGGCCAACGTCCTGACTTTC
NA	TRBV19	TRBJ1-1	once	CASSIREAMNTEAFF	TGTGCCAGTAGTATAAGAGAAGCCATGAACACTGAAGCTTTCTTT
NA	TRBV7-2	TRBJ1-1	NA	CASSYAAMNTEAFF	TGTGCCAGCAGCTACGCTGCGATGAACACTGAAGCTTTCTTT
NA	TRBV4-2	TRBJ1-2	NA	CASSQDLSPRDYGYTF	TGTGCCAGCAGCCAAGATCTTAGCCCGAGGGACTATGGCTACACCTTC
NA	TRBV7-2	TRBJ1-1	few	CASSRGQTNTEAFF	TGTGCCAGCAGCCGAGGGCAGACGAACACTGAAGCTTTCTTT
NA	TRBV2	TRBJ1-5	NA	CASSGPYGNQPQHF	TGTGCCAGCAGTGGCCCCTACGGCAATCAGCCCCAGCATTTT
NA	TRBV2	TRBJ1-5	once	CALRRGDQPQHF	TGTGCCCTCCGACGGGGGGATCAGCCCCAGCATTTT
NA	TRBV6-6	TRBJ1-4	NA	CASSSNEKLFF	TGTGCCAGCAGCAGTAATGAAAAACTGTTTTTT
NA	TRBV30	TRBJ1-6	NA	CAWKSAGGSYNSPLHF	TGTGCCTGGAAGTCGGCCGGGGGCTCCTATAATTCACCCCTCCACTTT
NA	TRBV29-1	TRBJ2-7	NA	CSVRQAEYEQYF	TGCAGCGTTCGACAGGCGGAGTACGAGCAGTACTTC
TRBD1	TRBV7-9	TRBJ1-2	NA	CASSSTTGTYGYTF	TGTGCCAGCAGCTCGACGACAGGGACCTATGGCTACACCTTC
TRBD1	TRBV7-8	TRBJ1-1	once	CASNPDRVGRSWEF	TGTGCCAGCAACCCCGACAGGGTGGGACGGAGTTGGGAGTTT
NA	TRBV29-1	TRBJ1-1	many	CSVVTDMNTEAFF	TGCAGCGTCGTGACAGATATGAACACTGAAGCTTTCTTT
TRBD2	TRBV7-2	TRBJ2-3	NA	CASSLEGGGRTDTQYF	TGTGCCAGCAGCTTAGAGGGCGGGGGGAGAACAGATACGCAGTATTTT
TRBD1	TRBV19	TRBJ1-2	NA	CVSSPLSRDSTLYGYTF	TGTGTCAGTAGTCCCCTTTCCCGGGACAGTACTCTTTATGGCTACACCTTC
NA	TRBV5-4	TRBJ2-3	NA	CASSYRSADTQYF	TGTGCCAGCAGTTATCGTTCAGCAGATACGCAGTATTTT
TRBD1	TRBV9	TRBJ2-5	NA	CASSPTGGRGETQYF	TGTGCCAGCAGCCCCACAGGGGGCCGGGGTGAGACCCAGTACTTC
NA	TRBV5-1	TRBJ2-6	NA	CASSWGRSGANVLTF	TGCGCCAGCAGCTGGGGCCGCTCTGGGGCCAACGTCCTGACTTTC
TRBD1	TRBV30	TRBJ1-1	NA	CAWRGQGRTEAFF	TGTGCCTGGAGGGGACAGGGGAGGACTGAAGCTTTCTTT
TRBD2	TRBV7-6	TRBJ2-1	NA	CASSLPGGATEQFF	TGTGCCAGCAGCCTACCCGGGGGGGCTACTGAGCAGTTCTTC
NA	TRBV9	TRBJ2-3	NA	CASSVAVYTDTQYF	TGTGCCAGCAGCGTAGCGGTCTACACAGATACGCAGTATTTT
TRBD1	TRBV2	TRBJ2-7	NA	CASSAQGQVPSEQYF	TGTGCCAGCAGTGCCCAGGGACAGGTTCCTAGCGAGCAGTACTTC
NA	TRBV4-1	TRBJ1-2	NA	CASSQEGAPSALGGYTF	TGCGCCAGCAGCCAAGAGGGCGCACCGTCTGCCTTGGGTGGCTACACCTTC
NA	TRBV28	TRBJ2-3	NA	CASSVQSDTQYF	TGTGCCAGCAGCGTACAGTCAGATACGCAGTATTTT
TRBD1	TRBV5-1	TRBJ1-1	NA	CASSQQGDTEAFF	TGCGCCAGCAGCCAACAGGGGGACACTGAAGCTTTCTTT